These T cell receptor beta chains were read from a single sample in a study of blood T cell repertoires in COVID-19. Sequenced by immunoSEQ multiplex PCR; TCRdb stores in-frame clones only, minus some. Among 150,000 to 200,000 clones listed, 70% to 90% were seen once. Sequencing used PBMCs or T cells enriched from blood (not recorded which). Receptors originate from a woman aged 50 to 60 who had recovered from COVID-19. CDR3s include the opening cysteine and the closing phenylalanine or tryptophan. D genes are given only for firm matches. Clone size is shown for a subset of rows, as once, few, many or a class of expanded clone.

cdr3_nt cdr3_aa d_call clone_size j_call v_call
TGTGCCAGCAGTACTAGACTCGAATCCCTCGAGCAGTACTTC CASSTRLESLEQYF . . TRBJ2-7 TRBV6-6
TGCGCCAGCAGCTTGGTCGAGTCGGGGTCCGGGGAGCTGTTTTTT CASSLVESGSGELFF . few TRBJ2-2 TRBV5-1
TGTGCCAGTAGCCGCCGGGACAGGGACCACAATGAGCAGTTCTTC CASSRRDRDHNEQFF TRBD1 . TRBJ2-1 TRBV19
TGTGCCAGCAACCGCGGACAGACTACAAACATTCAGTACTTC CASNRGQTTNIQYF . . TRBJ2-4 TRBV7-2
TGTGCCACCGGACTAGCGGCTGACTACGAGCAGTACTTC CATGLAADYEQYF TRBD2 . TRBJ2-7 TRBV15
TGTGCCAGCAGCTCGGGACTAGCGGGGGGGCTGATCACCGGGGAGCTGTTTTTT CASSSGLAGGLITGELFF TRBD2 . TRBJ2-2 TRBV9
TGTGCCAGCAGCCCCGGTCTAGTAGAGACCCAGTACTTC CASSPGLVETQYF . . TRBJ2-5 TRBV4-2
TGTGCCAGCAGTTACCCGACAGGAACGAACACTGAAGCTTTCTTT CASSYPTGTNTEAFF . . TRBJ1-1 TRBV6-5
TGTGCCAGCTCACCAAGCCGTGGTGACACTGAAGCTTTCTTT CASSPSRGDTEAFF . . TRBJ1-1 TRBV18
TGCGCCAGCAGCTACGGGACTAGCGGAGGCACCGGGGAGCTGTTTTTT CASSYGTSGGTGELFF TRBD2 . TRBJ2-2 TRBV5-1
TGTGCCAGCAGGGGCCTCGGACAGGGGAAGAGGGATCAGCCCCAGCATTTT CASRGLGQGKRDQPQHF TRBD1 . TRBJ1-5 TRBV2
TGCGCCAGCAGCTGGGACAGGGGGTTCCCCCAAGAGACCCAGTACTTC CASSWDRGFPQETQYF TRBD1 . TRBJ2-5 TRBV5-1
TGTGCCTGCCAGGTTTTCCGCGAGCAGTACTTC CACQVFREQYF . . TRBJ2-7 TRBV30
TGTGCCAGCAGGTCAGGGCTAACGTCACCCCTCCACTTT CASRSGLTSPLHF . . TRBJ1-6 TRBV7-9
TGTGCCAGCAGTTTATCATCAGACAATGAGCAGTTCTTC CASSLSSDNEQFF . . TRBJ2-1 TRBV27
TGTGCCAGCAGTACTCAGCGGGTCACAGATACGCAGTATTTT CASSTQRVTDTQYF . . TRBJ2-3 TRBV27
TGTGCCAGCTCACCTCCTGGTAAGGGGGCCACTCAGCCCCAGCATTTT CASSPPGKGATQPQHF TRBD1 . TRBJ1-5 TRBV18
TGCGCCAGCAGCTTGGGTCAGACAGGGTACGGCACTGAAGCTTTCTTT CASSLGQTGYGTEAFF TRBD1 . TRBJ1-1 TRBV5-1
TGTGCCAGCTCACCACAGGGGTCCTACAATGAGCAGTTCTTC CASSPQGSYNEQFF . once TRBJ2-1 TRBV18
TGCGCCAGCAGCCCAGGACGGACTTATGGCTACACCTTC CASSPGRTYGYTF . . TRBJ1-2 TRBV4-3
TGTGCCAGCAGTGAATATGGGGGGTTAGGCTATGGCTACACCTTC CASSEYGGLGYGYTF . . TRBJ1-2 TRBV25-1
TGTGCCAGCAGTCCGGGACTTGGTGGCTACACCTTC CASSPGLGGYTF . . TRBJ1-2 TRBV12-3/TRBV12-4
TGTGCCAGCAGCGTAGGGTCGGAAGGGGGTGATTCACCCCTCCACTTT CASSVGSEGGDSPLHF . few TRBJ1-6 TRBV9